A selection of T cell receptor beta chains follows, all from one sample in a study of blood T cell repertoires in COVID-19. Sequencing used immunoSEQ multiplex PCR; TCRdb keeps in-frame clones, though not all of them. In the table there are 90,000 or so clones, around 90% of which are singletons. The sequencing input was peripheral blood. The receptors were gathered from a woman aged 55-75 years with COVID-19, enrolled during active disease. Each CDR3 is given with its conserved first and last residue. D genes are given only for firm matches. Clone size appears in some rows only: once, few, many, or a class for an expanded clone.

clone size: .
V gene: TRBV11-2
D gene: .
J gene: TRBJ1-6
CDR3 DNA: TGTGCCAGCAGCTCTGACTTGTCTACACCCCTCCACTTT
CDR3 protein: CASSSDLSTPLHF

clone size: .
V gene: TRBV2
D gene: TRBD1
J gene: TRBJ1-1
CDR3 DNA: TGTGCCAGCACCAACCGACAGGGGGGTCTGAACACTGAAGCTTTCTTT
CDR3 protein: CASTNRQGGLNTEAFF

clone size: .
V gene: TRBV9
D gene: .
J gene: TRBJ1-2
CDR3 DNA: TGTGCCAGCAGCGTGCGGGACGCAGCCTCCTCGGGCTACACCTTC
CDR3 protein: CASSVRDAASSGYTF

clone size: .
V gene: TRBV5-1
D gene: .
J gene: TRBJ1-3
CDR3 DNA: TGCGCCAGCAGCTTGGCAGGGAGGGGAAACACCATATATTTT
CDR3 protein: CASSLAGRGNTIYF

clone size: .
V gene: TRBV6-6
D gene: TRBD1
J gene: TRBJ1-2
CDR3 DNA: TGTGCCAGCAAGGAACAGGGGGCGCTCGGCTACACCTTC
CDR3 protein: CASKEQGALGYTF

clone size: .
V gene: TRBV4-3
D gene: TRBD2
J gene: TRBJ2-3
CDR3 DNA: TGCGCCAGCAGCCAAGGGGAGCTAGCGGGGGGCATCCCAGATACGCAGTATTTT
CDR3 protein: CASSQGELAGGIPDTQYF

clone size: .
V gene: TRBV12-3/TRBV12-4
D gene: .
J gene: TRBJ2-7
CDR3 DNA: TGTGCCAGCACCGAGGGCCCGTACGAGCAGTACTTC
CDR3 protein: CASTEGPYEQYF

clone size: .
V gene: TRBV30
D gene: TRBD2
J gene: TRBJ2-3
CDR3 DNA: TGTGCCTGGACTAGCGGGCAGACAGATACGCAGTATTTT
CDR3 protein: CAWTSGQTDTQYF

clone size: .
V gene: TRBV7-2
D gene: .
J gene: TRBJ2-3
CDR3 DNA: TGTGCCAGCAGCAAGGGGGTCCTAGCCAGAGATACGCAGTATTTT
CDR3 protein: CASSKGVLARDTQYF

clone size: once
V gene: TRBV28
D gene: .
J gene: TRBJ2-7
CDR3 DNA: TGTGCCAGCAGTTCCCCGGGGTACGAGCAGTACTTC
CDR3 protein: CASSSPGYEQYF

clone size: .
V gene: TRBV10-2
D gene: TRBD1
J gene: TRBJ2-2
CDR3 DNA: TGCGCCAGCAGACCAGACAGGGTTACCGGGGAGCTGTTTTTT
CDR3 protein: CASRPDRVTGELFF

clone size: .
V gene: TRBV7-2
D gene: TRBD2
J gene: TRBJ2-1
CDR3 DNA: TGTGCCAGCAGCTTAGCTAGCGGGGGGGGCAATGAGCAGTTCTTC
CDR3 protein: CASSLASGGGNEQFF

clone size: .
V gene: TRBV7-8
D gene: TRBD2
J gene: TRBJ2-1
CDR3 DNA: TGTGCCAGCAGCCTGAGCGGGGGGGCCTTGGGAGAGCAGTTCTTC
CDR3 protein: CASSLSGGALGEQFF

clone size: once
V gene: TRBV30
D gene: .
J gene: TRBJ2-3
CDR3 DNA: TGTGCCTGGAGTAGGAGTTCTAGCACAGATACGCAGTATTTT
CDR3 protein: CAWSRSSSTDTQYF

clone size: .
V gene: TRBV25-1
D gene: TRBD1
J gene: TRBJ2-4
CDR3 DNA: TGTGCCAGCAGCCTAACAGGGGTAAAAAACGTTCAGTACTTC
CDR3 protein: CASSLTGVKNVQYF

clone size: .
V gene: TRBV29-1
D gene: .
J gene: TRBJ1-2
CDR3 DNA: TGCAGCGTGGGAGACAGGAACTATGGCTACACCTTC
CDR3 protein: CSVGDRNYGYTF

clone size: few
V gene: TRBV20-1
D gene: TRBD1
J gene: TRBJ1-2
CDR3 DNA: TGCAGTGCTAGTGACACGGGACAGGGTGCCCTGAACTATGGCTACACCTTC
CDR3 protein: CSASDTGQGALNYGYTF

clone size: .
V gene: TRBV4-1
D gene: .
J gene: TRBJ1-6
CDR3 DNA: TGCGCCAGCAGCCAACAGGGCCACAAGGGCTCACCCCTCCACTTT
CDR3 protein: CASSQQGHKGSPLHF

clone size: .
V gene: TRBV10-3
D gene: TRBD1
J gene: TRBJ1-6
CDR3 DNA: TGTGCCATCAGGACAGGGAGCTCCTATAATTCACCCCTCCACTTT
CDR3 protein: CAIRTGSSYNSPLHF

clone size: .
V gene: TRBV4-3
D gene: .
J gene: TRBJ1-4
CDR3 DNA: TGCGCCAGCAGCCAAGATCCCCAGGGTAATGAAAAACTGTTTTTT
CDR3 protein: CASSQDPQGNEKLFF

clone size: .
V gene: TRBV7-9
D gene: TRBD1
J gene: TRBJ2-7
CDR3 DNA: TGTGCCAGCAGCTTGGAGATTGACAGGGGCGGCCACGAGCAGTACTTC
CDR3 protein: CASSLEIDRGGHEQYF

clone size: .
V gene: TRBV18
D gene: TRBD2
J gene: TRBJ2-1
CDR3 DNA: TGTGCCAGCTCTCTGTCTAGCGGAAATATTTACAATGAGCAGTTCTTC
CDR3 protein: CASSLSSGNIYNEQFF

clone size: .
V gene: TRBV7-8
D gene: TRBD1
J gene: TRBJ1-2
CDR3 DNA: TGTGCCAGCAGGGGTTTTGAACGGGACAGTTGGATGTATGGCTACACCTTC
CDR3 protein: CASRGFERDSWMYGYTF

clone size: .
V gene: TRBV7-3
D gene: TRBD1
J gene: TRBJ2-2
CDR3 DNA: TGTGCCAGCAGCTTAAACGCTGGGACAGGGACCGGGAGCGGGGAGCTGTTTTTT
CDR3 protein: CASSLNAGTGTGSGELFF

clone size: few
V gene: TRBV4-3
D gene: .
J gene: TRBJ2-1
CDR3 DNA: TGCGCCAGCAGCCAAGTATCGGGTGGTTCAGGGAATGAGCAGTTCTTC
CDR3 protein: CASSQVSGGSGNEQFF

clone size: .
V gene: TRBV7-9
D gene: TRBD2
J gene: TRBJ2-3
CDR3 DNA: TGTGCCAGCAGCTCACTAGCGGGGGGGCCTAGCACAGATACGCAGTATTTT
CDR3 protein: CASSSLAGGPSTDTQYF

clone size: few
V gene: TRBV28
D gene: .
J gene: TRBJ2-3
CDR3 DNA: TGTGCCACCACTTTCGGGAGCACAGATACGCAGTATTTT
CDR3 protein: CATTFGSTDTQYF

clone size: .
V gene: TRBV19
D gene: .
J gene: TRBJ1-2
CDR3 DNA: TGTGCCAGTAGTCCCAACAGGGCCCATGGCTACACCTTC
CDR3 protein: CASSPNRAHGYTF

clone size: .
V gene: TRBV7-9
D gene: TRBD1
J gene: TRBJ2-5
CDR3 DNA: TGTGCCAGCGGGGGGTACCCGACAGGGGAACTTGGGGGACAAGAGACCCAGTACTTC
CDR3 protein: CASGGYPTGELGGQETQYF

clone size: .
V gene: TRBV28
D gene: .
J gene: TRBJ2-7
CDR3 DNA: TGTGCCAGCACACATGGGGGGAGCTCCTACGAGCAGTACTTC
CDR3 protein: CASTHGGSSYEQYF

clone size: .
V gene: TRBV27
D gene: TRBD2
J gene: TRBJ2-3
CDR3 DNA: TGTGCCAGCAGTCGCGTTGTCCGGGGGGGCCTCTCAACGGATACGCAGTATTTT
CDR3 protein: CASSRVVRGGLSTDTQYF

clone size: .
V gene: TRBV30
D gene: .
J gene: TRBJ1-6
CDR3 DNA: TGTGCCTGGAGTGAGGGGGGGACGGGCGATTCACCCCTCCACTTT
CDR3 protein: CAWSEGGTGDSPLHF

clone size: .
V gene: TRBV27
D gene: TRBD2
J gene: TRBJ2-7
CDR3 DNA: TGTGCCAGCAGCCCCGGGACTAGCGGTACCTACGAGCAGTACTTC
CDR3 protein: CASSPGTSGTYEQYF